A selection of T cell receptor beta chains follows, all from one sample in a study of T cells in Graves' hyperthyroidism and ophthalmopathy. TCRdb reanalysed the multiplex PCR reads using MiXCR and keeps one entry per CDR3 protein. The table includes about 210,000 distinct CDR3 sequences, approximately 17% detected once. Input material: blood. Receptor source: a man in his fifties or sixties with Graves' hyperthyroidism. The CDR3 runs from the conserved cysteine through the conserved F or W. The order of the fields is J gene, D gene, CDR3 length, V gene, clone size, CDR3 protein, CDR3 DNA. A D gene is named only where the DNA matches it firmly. Some rows have no size entry. The others give once, few or many, or a class for an expanded clone.

J: TRBJ2-1; D: -; length: 15; V: TRBV7-3; size: -; CDR3: CASSFRAQNINEQFF; DNA: TGTGCCAGCAGCTTCAGGGCCCAAAACATCAATGAGCAGTTCTTC
J: TRBJ2-2; D: TRBD2; length: 14; V: TRBV20-1; size: few; CDR3: CSALSGANTGELFF; DNA: TGCAGTGCTCTAAGCGGGGCGAACACCGGGGAGCTGTTTTTT
J: TRBJ1-3; D: -; length: 16; V: TRBV30; size: many; CDR3: CAWRDRHSSSGNTIYF; DNA: TGTGCCTGGAGGGACCGCCATAGCAGTTCTGGAAACACCATATATTTT
J: TRBJ1-5; D: -; length: 15; V: TRBV12-3/TRBV12-4; size: many; CDR3: CASSFVGTGNQPQHF; DNA: TGTGCCAGCAGTTTTGTAGGGACTGGCAATCAGCCCCAGCATTTT
J: TRBJ2-2; D: TRBD1; length: 15; V: TRBV19; size: -; CDR3: CASSGTGGLTGELFF; DNA: TGTGCCAGTAGTGGGACAGGGGGCTTAACCGGGGAGCTGTTTTTT
J: TRBJ2-7; D: -; length: 15; V: TRBV25-1; size: few; CDR3: CASSEAQERSYEQYF; DNA: TGTGCCAGCAGTGAAGCCCAGGAGAGGTCCTACGAGCAGTACTTC
J: TRBJ1-3; D: -; length: 14; V: TRBV29-1; size: -; CDR3: CSVPDGDSGNTIYF; DNA: TGCAGCGTGCCCGACGGCGACTCTGGAAACACCATATATTTT
J: TRBJ2-3; D: TRBD1; length: 16; V: TRBV12-3/TRBV12-4; size: few; CDR3: CASWPFGTGFTDTQYF; DNA: TGTGCCAGCTGGCCTTTCGGGACAGGGTTCACAGATACGCAGTATTTT
J: TRBJ2-3; D: TRBD2; length: 15; V: TRBV9; size: -; CDR3: CASSVDLAGTDTQYF; DNA: TGTGCCAGCAGCGTAGATCTAGCGGGCACAGATACGCAGTATTTT
J: TRBJ2-2; D: TRBD2; length: 15; V: TRBV5-4; size: -; CDR3: CASSSGGQETGELFF; DNA: TGTGCCAGCAGCTCGGGGGGGCAGGAAACCGGGGAGCTGTTTTTT
J: TRBJ2-2; D: -; length: 17; V: TRBV11-2; size: few; CDR3: CASSLWTFRRNTGELFF; DNA: TGTGCCAGCAGCTTGTGGACTTTCCGAAGGAACACCGGGGAGCTGTTTTTT
J: TRBJ1-1; D: -; length: 13; V: TRBV7-8; size: -; CDR3: CASSKDVNTEAFF; DNA: TGTGCCAGCAGCAAGGACGTGAACACTGAAGCTTTCTTT
J: TRBJ1-4; D: TRBD1; length: 17; V: TRBV16; size: few; CDR3: CASSQSWLRGPGEKLFF; DNA: TGTGCCAGCAGCCAATCCTGGCTGAGGGGGCCCGGTGAAAAACTGTTTTTT
J: TRBJ2-1; D: TRBD1; length: 16; V: TRBV4-1; size: -; CDR3: CASSQAKDRGVNEQFF; DNA: TGCGCCAGCAGCCAAGCGAAGGACAGGGGGGTCAATGAGCAGTTCTTC
J: TRBJ1-1; D: -; length: 13; V: TRBV7-2; size: many; CDR3: CASSPGRAVEAFF; DNA: TGTGCCAGCAGCCCGGGCAGGGCCGTTGAAGCTTTCTTT
J: TRBJ2-1; D: TRBD2; length: 15; V: TRBV5-1; size: -; CDR3: CARSPGTSGANEQFF; DNA: TGCGCCAGGAGCCCCGGGACTAGCGGAGCCAATGAGCAGTTCTTC
J: TRBJ2-1; D: -; length: 13; V: TRBV5-1; size: many; CDR3: CASSVLGTNEQFF; DNA: TGCGCCAGCAGCGTACTAGGGACCAATGAGCAGTTCTTC
J: TRBJ2-1; D: -; length: 14; V: TRBV19; size: -; CDR3: CASSKSRSYNEQFF; DNA: TGTGCCAGTAGTAAATCTCGCTCCTACAATGAGCAGTTCTTC
J: TRBJ2-7; D: -; length: 14; V: TRBV2; size: -; CDR3: CASSEACKGYEQYF; DNA: TGTGCCAGCAGTGAGGCGTGTAAAGGGTACGAGCAGTACTTC
J: TRBJ1-4; D: -; length: 16; V: TRBV5-1; size: -; CDR3: CASSFGGGVISEKLFF; DNA: TGCGCCAGCAGCTTCGGTGGAGGGGTTATTTCGGAAAAACTGTTTTTT
J: TRBJ2-7; D: TRBD1; length: 14; V: TRBV5-6; size: many; CDR3: CASSFGTGRVEQYF; DNA: TGTGCCAGCAGCTTTGGGACAGGGAGGGTCGAGCAGTACTTC
J: TRBJ1-1; D: -; length: 12; V: TRBV27; size: many; CDR3: CASSSMDTEAFF; DNA: TGTGCCAGCAGTTCGATGGACACTGAAGCTTTCTTT
J: TRBJ2-2; D: -; length: 17; V: TRBV11-3; size: -; CDR3: CASSLTFRDGDTGELFF; DNA: TGTGCCAGCAGCTTAACATTCCGGGACGGAGACACCGGGGAGCTGTTTTTT
J: TRBJ2-7; D: TRBD2; length: 15; V: TRBV5-1; size: -; CDR3: CASSTGLAGVYEQYF; DNA: TGCGCCAGCAGTACCGGACTAGCGGGGGTCTACGAGCAGTACTTC
J: TRBJ2-1; D: TRBD2; length: 15; V: TRBV20-1; size: many; CDR3: CSAILAGDPYNEQFF; DNA: TGCAGTGCTATTCTAGCGGGAGACCCCTACAATGAGCAGTTCTTC
J: TRBJ2-7; D: -; length: 12; V: TRBV3-1; size: many; CDR3: CASTGRGYEQYF; DNA: TGTGCCAGTACCGGCAGGGGCTACGAGCAGTACTTC
J: TRBJ2-5; D: TRBD1; length: 15; V: TRBV27; size: many; CDR3: CASSLGQADGETQYF; DNA: TGTGCCAGCAGTTTAGGACAGGCCGACGGAGAGACCCAGTACTTC
J: TRBJ2-7; D: TRBD1; length: 13; V: TRBV20-1; size: -; CDR3: CSASDRVRYEQYF; DNA: TGCAGTGCTAGCGACAGGGTGAGGTACGAGCAGTACTTC
J: TRBJ2-1; D: -; length: 12; V: TRBV20-1; size: many; CDR3: CSARGRLNEQFF; DNA: TGCAGTGCTAGAGGTAGATTGAATGAGCAGTTCTTC
J: TRBJ2-3; D: TRBD2; length: 13; V: TRBV29-1; size: many; CDR3: CSVRMGGTDTQYF; DNA: TGCAGCGTCAGGATGGGGGGGACAGATACGCAGTATTTT
J: TRBJ2-3; D: TRBD1; length: 15; V: TRBV5-8; size: many; CDR3: CASSSGGSSTDTQYF; DNA: TGTGCCAGCAGCTCAGGGGGCTCCTCCACAGATACGCAGTATTTT
J: TRBJ1-1; D: -; length: 13; V: TRBV12-3/TRBV12-4; size: many; CDR3: CASSFVENTEAFF; DNA: TGTGCCAGCAGTTTTGTAGAGAACACTGAAGCTTTCTTT
J: TRBJ2-5; D: -; length: 14; V: TRBV10-3; size: many; CDR3: CAISEGRYQETQYF; DNA: TGTGCCATCAGTGAAGGCAGATACCAAGAGACCCAGTACTTC
J: TRBJ1-3; D: TRBD1; length: 14; V: TRBV10-3; size: -; CDR3: CATLSTGSGNTIYF; DNA: TGTGCCACCCTATCGACAGGGTCTGGAAACACCATATATTTT
J: TRBJ2-7; D: -; length: 14; V: TRBV28; size: many; CDR3: CASTGTGSSYEQYF; DNA: TGTGCCAGCACTGGGACGGGGAGCTCCTACGAGCAGTACTTC
J: TRBJ1-5; D: TRBD1; length: 15; V: TRBV6-1; size: many; CDR3: CASSEGTGGGQPQHF; DNA: TGTGCCAGCAGTGAAGGGACAGGGGGTGGTCAGCCCCAGCATTTT
J: TRBJ2-3; D: TRBD2; length: 14; V: TRBV2; size: many; CDR3: CASGRLAGTDTQYF; DNA: TGTGCCAGCGGCAGACTAGCGGGCACAGATACGCAGTATTTT
J: TRBJ2-4; D: TRBD1; length: 13; V: TRBV7-3; size: -; CDR3: CASSLTGENIQYF; DNA: TGTGCCAGCAGCTTGACAGGGGAAAACATTCAGTACTTC
J: TRBJ2-7; D: -; length: 14; V: TRBV11-3; size: once; CDR3: CASRQRTETYEQYF; DNA: TGTGCCAGCAGACAACGGACAGAGACCTACGAGCAGTACTTC
J: TRBJ2-7; D: TRBD1; length: 13; V: TRBV2; size: many; CDR3: CASRRTGKNEQYF; DNA: TGTGCCAGCAGGAGGACAGGGAAGAACGAGCAGTACTTC
J: TRBJ1-2; D: -; length: 12; V: TRBV19; size: -; CDR3: CASMGQNYGYTF; DNA: TGTGCCAGTATGGGGCAGAACTATGGCTACACCTTC
J: TRBJ2-2; D: TRBD2; length: 17; V: TRBV28; size: many; CDR3: CASRTGGLAGVNGELFF; DNA: TGTGCCAGCAGGACTGGTGGGCTAGCGGGAGTCAACGGGGAGCTGTTTTTT
J: TRBJ2-3; D: -; length: 14; V: TRBV20-1; size: -; CDR3: CSAREGRDTDTQYF; DNA: TGCAGTGCTAGAGAGGGGCGGGACACCGATACGCAGTATTTT
J: TRBJ2-2; D: TRBD2; length: 15; V: TRBV9; size: -; CDR3: CASSVLAESTGELFF; DNA: TGTGCCAGCAGCGTGCTAGCGGAGTCTACCGGGGAGCTGTTTTTT
J: TRBJ1-5; D: TRBD1; length: 13; V: TRBV6-1; size: few; CDR3: CASRDREIQPQHF; DNA: TGTGCCAGCAGAGACAGGGAGATTCAGCCCCAGCATTTT
J: TRBJ2-5; D: -; length: 15; V: TRBV7-2; size: many; CDR3: CASSLDRGDGETQYF; DNA: TGTGCCAGCAGCTTAGATCGGGGAGATGGAGAGACCCAGTACTTC
J: TRBJ2-5; D: -; length: 13; V: TRBV7-3; size: few; CDR3: CASSPNQGGTQYF; DNA: TGTGCCAGCAGTCCAAACCAGGGGGGGACCCAGTACTTC
J: TRBJ1-5; D: -; length: 13; V: TRBV28; size: many; CDR3: CASRVNLVQPQHF; DNA: TGTGCCAGCAGGGTAAATCTCGTACAGCCCCAGCATTTT
J: TRBJ2-7; D: -; length: 12; V: TRBV29-1; size: few; CDR3: CSVGTESYEQYF; DNA: TGCAGCGTTGGGACAGAGTCCTACGAGCAGTACTTC
J: TRBJ2-5; D: TRBD2; length: 15; V: TRBV3-1; size: many; CDR3: CASSRSGSLGETQYF; DNA: TGTGCCAGCAGCCGTAGCGGGAGTCTGGGGGAGACCCAGTACTTC
J: TRBJ1-6; D: TRBD1; length: 16; V: TRBV11-3; size: -; CDR3: CASSPRDRAFSRTLHF; DNA: TGTGCCAGCAGCCCCCGGGACAGGGCCTTTAGCCGTACACTCCACTTT
J: TRBJ2-5; D: -; length: 16; V: TRBV4-1; size: few; CDR3: CASSQEVRHFQETQYF; DNA: TGCGCCAGCAGCCAAGAGGTTCGGCACTTTCAAGAGACCCAGTACTTC
J: TRBJ2-7; D: -; length: 12; V: TRBV28; size: many; CDR3: CASVNDNREQYF; DNA: TGTGCCAGTGTCAATGACAATCGCGAGCAGTACTTC
J: TRBJ2-5; D: -; length: 14; V: TRBV7-9; size: many; CDR3: CASSLLTSEETQYF; DNA: TGTGCCAGCAGCCTACTAACTAGTGAAGAGACCCAGTACTTC